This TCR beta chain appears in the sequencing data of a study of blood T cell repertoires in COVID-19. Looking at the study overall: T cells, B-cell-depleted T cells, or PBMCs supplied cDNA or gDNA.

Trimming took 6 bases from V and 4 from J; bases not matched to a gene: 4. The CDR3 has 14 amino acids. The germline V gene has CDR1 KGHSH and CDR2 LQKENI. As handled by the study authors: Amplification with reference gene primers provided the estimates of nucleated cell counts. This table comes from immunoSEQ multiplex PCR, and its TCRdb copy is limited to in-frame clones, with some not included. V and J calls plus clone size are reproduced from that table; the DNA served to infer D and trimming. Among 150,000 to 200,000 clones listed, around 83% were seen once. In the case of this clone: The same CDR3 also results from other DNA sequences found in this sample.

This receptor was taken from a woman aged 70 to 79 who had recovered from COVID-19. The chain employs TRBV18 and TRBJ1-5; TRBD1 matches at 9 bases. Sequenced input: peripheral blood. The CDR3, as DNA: TGTGCCAGCTCCCCGGGGACAGGGAATCAGCCCCAGCATTTT. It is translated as CASSPGTGNQPQHF. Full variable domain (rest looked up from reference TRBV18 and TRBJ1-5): NAGVMQNPRHLVRRRGQEARLRCSPMKGHSHVYWYRQLPEEGLKFMVYLQKENIIDESGMPKERFSAEFPKEGPSILRIQQVVRGDSAAYFCASSPGTGNQPQHFGDGTRLSIL.